The 13 T cell receptor beta chains below were found in one sample sequenced in a study of cytomegalovirus exposure and HLA in healthy donors (dated by TCRdb to the late 2010s). The library was generated by the immunoSEQ multiplex PCR assay. For the multiplex PCR, a mixture combining 60 forward primers for TCR Vbeta segments and 13 reverse primers for TCR Jbeta segments was used. Imported from immuneACCESS, the table was reduced by TCRdb to in-frame sequences with V and J called. These copies leave out some clones; in studies compared against another copy, an unresolved V gene accounts for under half, and the cause of the remainder is not known. The sample includes more than 95,000 clones, with over 9% observed a single time. Together, the top ten hold around 5.9% of the sample. The sample taken for sequencing was PBMCs. Every receptor here comes from a man aged 40-50 years in good health and CMV-seropositive.

This clone showed up just a few times. The chain recombines TRBV28 with TRBJ1-4; tentative D call: TRBD1 (5 bases). Trimming shortened V by 8 bases and J by 8 bases, and 18 bases separated the two germline ends. The CDR3 loop spans 14 amino acids. Germline values: CDR1 MDHEN, CDR2 SYDVKM. The CDR3 coding sequence is TGTGCCAGCGTTAGAGCTAGGGGAGGCGAAAAACTGTTTTTT. Translating it yields CASVRARGGEKLFF.

J is TRBJ2-7 and V is TRBV28, with 7 bases identical to TRBD1. This CDR3 is built from 14 residues. From germline, CDR1 is MDHEN and CDR2 SYDVKM. The junction had 10 bases not matched to a gene; V was cut back by 7 bases and J by 4 bases. The CDR3 DNA reads TGTGCCAGCATGGACGGCAGGGGGTTATACGAGCAGTACTTC. Its protein is CASMDGRGLYEQYF. Supplemented by reference TRBV28 and TRBJ2-7, the full variable domain reads DVKVTQSSRYLVKRTGEKVFLECVQDMDHENMFWYRQDPGLGLRLIYFSYDVKMKEKGDIPEGYSVSREKKERFSLILESASTNQTSMYLCASMDGRGLYEQYFGPGTRLTVT.

This clone was picked up a small number of times. The chain carries TRBV7-8 and TRBJ1-5; unclear D gene. V dropped 4 bases and J dropped 4 bases, with 11 bases sitting between them. There are 14 residues in the CDR3. The V gene's germline CDR1 is SGHVS and CDR2 FQNEAQ. CDR3: CASSSRVRNQPQHF. CDR3 DNA: TGTGCCAGCAGCTCCCGGGTCAGAAATCAGCCCCAGCATTTT.

This clone was picked up a small number of times. The V and J genes are TRBV13 and TRBJ2-7; D not resolved. The germline gives CDR1 PRHDT, CDR2 FYEKMQ (reference sequence). V was trimmed by 5 bases and J by 3 bases, leaving 11 bases between them. The CDR3 is 13 residues long. CDR3 in DNA: TGTGCCAGCAGCCTTGACTCTTTCTACGAGCAGTACTTC. This translates into CASSLDSFYEQYF.

The table lists this clone with a few counts. The rearrangement joins TRBV19 to TRBJ1-5; 12 positions match TRBD1. There are 12 residues in the CDR3. The J segment lost 14 bases and the V segment lost 3 bases, leaving 2 bases of the junction unmatched. Germline V gene sequence: CDR1 LNHDA, CDR2 SQIVND (reference sequence). The CDR3 region is CASSMGTGGKHF. In DNA, the CDR3 is TGTGCCAGTAGTATGGGGACAGGGGGCAAGCATTTT.

This clone showed up many times. V is TRBV6-4 and J is TRBJ2-1, with 9 bases aligning to TRBD2. The CDR3 covers 16 residues. The V and J ends lost 1 base and 7 bases, in that order; junction bases with no gene match: 8. Germline CDR1 and CDR2: MRHNA and SNTAGT. CDR3 sequence (DNA): TGTGCCAGCAGTGACTTGGGACTAGCAGACAGGAATGAGCAGTTCTTC. Encoded protein: CASSDLGLADRNEQFF.

The V call is TRBV10-3, the J call TRBJ2-5, with TRBD2 matching over 9 bases. The V gene end was trimmed by 8 bases and the J gene end by 5 bases; junction bases not matched to a gene: 9. The length of the CDR3 is 14 residues. The germline V gene encodes CDR1 ENHRY and CDR2 SYGVKD. CDR3 sequence: CAIAGAGGMETQYF. The CDR3 nucleotides read TGTGCCATCGCGGGGGCGGGAGGGATGGAGACCCAGTACTTC.

This clone occurred once. The chain combines TRBV4-1 with TRBJ2-7; the D is unclear. The CDR3 spans 12 residues. Germline-derived CDR1 and CDR2 are MGHRA and YSYEKL. V shed 0 bases and J shed 3 bases, with 3 bases lying between them. The CDR3 protein is CASSQDGYEQYF. The CDR3 nucleotides read TGCGCCAGCAGCCAAGACGGCTACGAGCAGTACTTC.

This clone was seen only a few times. V usage is TRBV2 and J usage is TRBJ2-5; TRBD2 matches 13 bases. The CDR3 totals 16 residues. Germline V gene sequence: CDR1 SNHLY, CDR2 FYNNEI. With 2 bases clipped from V and 3 bases from J, the junction kept 3 bases outside the gene matches. CDR3 in DNA: TGTGCCAGCAGTGAATCGACTAGCGGGAGGAAAGAGACCCAGTACTTC. Amino acid sequence: CASSESTSGRKETQYF.

In this sample, this clone turned up once. This chain joins TRBV11-2 and TRBJ1-2; D not certain. This CDR3 has 13 residues. The germline V gene has CDR1 SGHAT and CDR2 FQNNGV. Deletions cut 3 bases from V and 4 bases from J, with 9 bases between. CDR3 amino acids: CASSFNGGYGYTF. The CDR3 DNA follows: TGTGCCAGCAGCTTCAACGGCGGCTATGGCTACACCTTC.

The chain has TRBV29-1 and TRBJ2-7, with a tentative D call TRBD1 (5 bases). Germline assignment: CDR1 SQVTM and CDR2 ANQGSEA. This CDR3 is built from 12 residues. V was clipped by 4 bases and J by 1 base, with 8 bases between them. The CDR3 spells CSVGAGSYEQYF. The CDR3 nucleotides read TGCAGCGTTGGGGCAGGGTCCTACGAGCAGTACTTC.

The rearrangement joins TRBV18 to TRBJ1-2; D gene unclear. Germline loops: CDR1 KGHSH, CDR2 LQKENI. V lost 6 bases and J 8 bases, leaving 10 bases between the germline ends. The length of the CDR3 is 11 residues. CDR3: CASSTLTGYTF. The CDR3, as DNA: TGTGCCAGCTCTACCCTAACCGGCTACACCTTC.

The chain joins TRBV9 to TRBJ2-5, with TRBD1 matching over 7 bases. Germline CDR1 reads SGDLS; CDR2 reads YYNGEE. This CDR3 is built from 14 residues. Trimming took 0 bases from V and 5 from J; bases not matched to a gene: 4. Here the CDR3 reads CASSVGQGRETQYF. The CDR3, as DNA: TGTGCCAGCAGCGTAGGACAGGGAAGGGAGACCCAGTACTTC.